This TCR beta chain is from a study of CD8 T cells in Susac syndrome (dated by TCRdb to about 2019). At the level of the whole study: Among the sequenced Susac syndrome patients, over five had clinically active disease and 8 or 9 were in clinical remission. Susac syndrome patients were therapy-naive, on corticosteroids (some also receiving IVIg), or on IVIg alone at blood withdrawal. Repertoire sequencing was used to test whether CD8+ T cell activation and differentiation in Susac syndrome was antigen driven. The study compared CD8+ T cell repertoire clonality among over 9 healthy donors, about 14 Susac syndrome patients and around 16 multiple sclerosis patients. What the research found in general, with its limitations: CD8+ repertoires in Susac syndrome showed clonal expansion, which was highest in CD8+ TEMRA cells and was greater in clinically active patients than in remitting patients. Sixteen Susac-specific public clones were identified in the total CD8+ repertoire, and several Susac-specific public clones were identified in the CD8+ TEMRA repertoire. The TCR sequencing and HLA analysis was acknowledged to have included a relatively small number of individuals.

In the case of this clonotype: It lacks a known antigen. Nothing much larger sits one base from this clone, and base qualities are not available.

RNA was extracted with the RNeasy kit and roughly 0.45 to 1 ug was reverse transcribed using random hexamers. TCR beta CDR3 regions were amplified with the immunoSEQ multiplex PCR assay covering 54 Vbeta and 13 Jbeta segments. Bias from PCR amplification was corrected by using a synthetic template baseline for primer optimization and for computational correction. Turning to the authors' computational methods: Reads were annotated to V, D and J genes according to IMGT and were analyzed with immunoSEQ Analyzer, with only productive sequences retained. To calculate clonality, Shannon entropy was normalized by log2 of the number of productive unique sequences and then subtracted from one. Public and private clones were assessed among the 100 most prevalent clones of each patient and control. Clones were defined as Susac-specific if absent from the healthy and MS cohorts, from roughly 1,100 published viral clones and from other ImmuneACCESS disease sequences. TCRdb applied fastp at Q25 and MiXCR to the public reads, then kept only in-frame beta chains. Entries that share a CDR3 protein sequence are merged under the most common genes and DNA. The V and J calls here are based on TCRdb, not the publication. The sample contains 80,000 or so distinct CDR3 sequences, approximately 96% of them found a single time. The ten largest account for about 0.39% of the sample.

Based on the germline V gene, the CDR1 and CDR2 sequences are SGDLS and YYNGEE. V and J lose 10 bases and 8 bases, and a span of 16 bases separates them. The CDR3 numbers 12 residues from cysteine through phenylalanine. Only the CDR3 region is kept as DNA, spanning 36 bases read in frame from base 1. Peripheral blood CD8+ and CD4+ T cells from healthy donors, Susac syndrome patients and multiple sclerosis patients were profiled using high-throughput TCR beta sequencing. The Susac syndrome patients fulfilled recently defined diagnostic criteria for definite or probable disease. CD8+ TEMRA cells were enriched by FACS, while bulk CD8+ and CD4+ T cells were purified by magnetic negative isolation. Blood was collected in EDTA tubes and processed within 24 hours, with PBMCs isolated through density gradient centrifugation. PBMCs intended for TCR sequencing were frozen in liquid nitrogen and were later thawed in a 37 degrees C water bath. Purity of sorted or isolated CD4+, CD8+ and CD8+ TEMRA cells was at least 90%.

Source material: CD8+ T cells from PBMCs. The chain links TRBV9 with TRBJ1-5; the D gene cannot be resolved reliably. This TCR derives from a human donor with Susac syndrome. CDR3 protein: CASGVGKEPQHF. The nucleotide sequence is given as TGTGCCTCTGGGGTAGGGAAGGAGCCCCAGCATTTT.